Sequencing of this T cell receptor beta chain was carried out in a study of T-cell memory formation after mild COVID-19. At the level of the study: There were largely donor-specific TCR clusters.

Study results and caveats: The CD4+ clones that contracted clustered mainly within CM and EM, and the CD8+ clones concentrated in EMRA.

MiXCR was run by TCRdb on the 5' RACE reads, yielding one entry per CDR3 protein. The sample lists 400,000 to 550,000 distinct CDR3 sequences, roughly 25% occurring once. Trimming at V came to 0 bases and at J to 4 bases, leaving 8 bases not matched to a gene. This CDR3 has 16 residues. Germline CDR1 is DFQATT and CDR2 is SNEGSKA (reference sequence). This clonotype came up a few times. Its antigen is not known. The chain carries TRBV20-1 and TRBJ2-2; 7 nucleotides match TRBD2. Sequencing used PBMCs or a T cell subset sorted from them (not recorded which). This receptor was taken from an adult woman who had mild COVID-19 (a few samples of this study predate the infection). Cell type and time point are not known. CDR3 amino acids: CSARDRSAGLTGELFF. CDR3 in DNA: TGCAGTGCTAGAGATCGTTCAGCGGGACTCACCGGGGAGCTGTTTTTT.